These T cell receptor beta chains were read from a single sample in a study of graft-versus-host responses after intestinal transplantation. Their antigens are not known. Some clones are missing from TCRdb's copy, which holds only in-frame ones; the method was immunoSEQ multiplex PCR. The table lists about 51,000 clones, approximately 88% of them singletons. The source was unstimulated CD4+ T cells sorted from spleen or lymph node cells, collected before transplant. The receptors derive from a human donor who was the organ donor for an intestinal transplant. Each CDR3 is given with its conserved first and last residue. D genes are given only for firm matches. Some rows have no size entry. The others give once, few or many, or a class for an expanded clone.

j_call	d_call	clone_size	v_call	cdr3_nt	cdr3_aa
TRBJ2-1	TRBD2	once	TRBV28	TGTGCCACGGGACTAGCGCACAATGAGCAGTTCTTC	CATGLAHNEQFF
TRBJ1-1	NA	NA	TRBV7-2	TGTGCCAGCAGCTTATTGGCTCCTGAAGCTTTCTTT	CASSLLAPEAFF
TRBJ2-2	TRBD1	NA	TRBV28	TGTGCCAGCAGTTTAGGGTTTAGGGGGCTGACCGGGGAGCTGTTTTTT	CASSLGFRGLTGELFF
TRBJ2-1	TRBD2	NA	TRBV12-5	TGTGCTAGTGGTTTGGTACCCAAGATCGCTAGCGGGAGGGCCACGTCCTACAATGAGCAGTTCTTC	CASGLVPKIASGRATSYNEQFF
TRBJ1-4	NA	NA	TRBV7-9	TGTGCCAGCAGCTTAGCAGGGGGTGGCGAAAAACTGTTTTTT	CASSLAGGGEKLFF
TRBJ2-7	TRBD1	NA	TRBV29-1	TGCAGCGTGGTCCGGGACAGCCTTAGCTACGAGCAGTACTTC	CSVVRDSLSYEQYF
TRBJ2-5	NA	once	TRBV28	TGTGCCAGCAGTTTATTGGGCAGGGATGGAGAGACCCAGTACTTC	CASSLLGRDGETQYF
TRBJ2-2	NA	NA	TRBV19	TGTGCCAGTAGTATGAGGCAGGGGAACACCGGGGAGCTGTTTTTT	CASSMRQGNTGELFF
TRBJ2-5	NA	once	TRBV25-1	TGTGCCAGCAGTGAGCGGAAGCAAGAGACCCAGTACTTC	CASSERKQETQYF
TRBJ1-1	NA	NA	TRBV30	TGTGCCTGGCAAAAAACAGGGAACACTGAAGCTTTCTTT	CAWQKTGNTEAFF
TRBJ2-7	TRBD2	NA	TRBV6-6	TGTGCCAGCAGTTCCGGACTAGCGGACTCCTACGAGCAGTACTTC	CASSSGLADSYEQYF
TRBJ1-3	NA	NA	TRBV2	TGTGCCAGCAAGCCGGGTTCTGGAAACACCATATATTTT	CASKPGSGNTIYF
TRBJ2-1	TRBD1	once	TRBV18	TGTGCCAGCTCTCAGACAGGGGTCGGGGAGCAGTTCTTC	CASSQTGVGEQFF
TRBJ1-5	NA	once	TRBV30	TGTGCCTGGAGAGATTCATGGGGACACCATAGCAATCAGCCCCAGCATTTT	CAWRDSWGHHSNQPQHF
TRBJ2-1	TRBD2	once	TRBV28	TGTGCCAGCAGTTTAAGCGGGGAGGATGAGCAGTTCTTC	CASSLSGEDEQFF
TRBJ2-7	NA	NA	TRBV5-6	TGTGCCAGCAGCTTGGTCCCGGGTGCCTACGAGCAGTACTTC	CASSLVPGAYEQYF
TRBJ1-3	NA	NA	TRBV11-2	TGTGCCAGCAGTGTAAGGGGAACGAGCTCTGGAAACACCATATATTTT	CASSVRGTSSGNTIYF
TRBJ1-2	TRBD1	once	TRBV6-1	TGTGCCAGCAAGGACAGGCCCGTTAACTATGGCTACACCTTC	CASKDRPVNYGYTF
TRBJ2-3	TRBD1	once	TRBV6-1	TGTGCCAGCAGAGGGACAGCTAGCACAGATACGCAGTATTTT	CASRGTASTDTQYF
TRBJ1-1	TRBD1	once	TRBV10-3	TGTGCCATCAGTGGGTCAGGGGGCTTCTACACTGAAGCTTTCTTT	CAISGSGGFYTEAFF
TRBJ1-4	NA	NA	TRBV30	TGTGCCTGGGGCCGTCTCCCTTATAATGAAAAACTGTTTTTT	CAWGRLPYNEKLFF
TRBJ2-4	NA	NA	TRBV7-6	TGTGCCAGCAGCTTAGGTAAGGACAGAAAAAACATTCAGTACTTC	CASSLGKDRKNIQYF
TRBJ2-5	TRBD2	NA	TRBV18	TGTGCCAGCAAACCGACTAGCGGGAGGCAACAAGAGACCCAGTACTTC	CASKPTSGRQQETQYF
TRBJ2-1	TRBD2	NA	TRBV11-2	TGTGCCAGCACCCTCGTCCCAAGCGGGAGGCCCAGCAATGAGCAGTTCTTC	CASTLVPSGRPSNEQFF
TRBJ2-3	TRBD2	NA	TRBV18	TGTGCCAGCTCACCACTTAGCGGGAGCACAGATACGCAGTATTTT	CASSPLSGSTDTQYF
TRBJ2-7	NA	once	TRBV11-2	TGTGCCAGCAGCCTAAAAGGGGGCGAGCAGTACTTC	CASSLKGGEQYF
TRBJ2-5	NA	NA	TRBV5-1	TGCGCCAGCAGGGGCCCCCGGGAGACCCAGTACTTC	CASRGPRETQYF
TRBJ1-2	TRBD1	NA	TRBV7-3	TGTGCCAGCAGCTCGGGACAGCAAGTCTATGGCTACACCTTC	CASSSGQQVYGYTF
TRBJ2-1	NA	NA	TRBV6-5	TGTGCCAGCAGTTACGGCCGGGGAGACTACAATGAGCAGTTCTTC	CASSYGRGDYNEQFF
TRBJ1-4	NA	NA	TRBV2	TGTGCCAGCCGTCGGGAAAAACTGTTTTTT	CASRREKLFF
TRBJ2-1	TRBD2	NA	TRBV11-2	TGTGCCAGCAGCTTAGATCATGGAACTAGCGGGAGGGAATACAATGAGCAGTTCTTC	CASSLDHGTSGREYNEQFF
TRBJ2-3	TRBD1	NA	TRBV6-5	TGTGCCAGCGGAGTGGGACAGGATCTCACAGATACGCAGTATTTT	CASGVGQDLTDTQYF
TRBJ1-4	TRBD1	few	TRBV11-2	TGTGCCAGCAGCCCCGGGGACAGAGGAACTAATGAAAAACTGTTTTTT	CASSPGDRGTNEKLFF
TRBJ1-2	TRBD1	NA	TRBV6-5	TGTGCCAGTAAGTACACCGGGACAGGGCGTTTCGGCTACACCTTC	CASKYTGTGRFGYTF